This T cell receptor (beta chain) was retrieved from a study of OX40 agonist ivuxolimab in advanced cancers. The V end was cut by 5 bases, the J end by 5 bases, with 15 bases between. The germline gives CDR1 GTSNPN, CDR2 SVGIG (reference sequence). The CDR3 is made up of 13 amino acids. Notes on this clone: Antigen unknown.

Profiled with immunoSEQ multiplex PCR; TCRdb holds only in-frame clones, not every one. The repertoire holds approximately 99,000 clones, 86% seen once, with approximately 5.7% in the top ten. Whole-study findings and limits: The expanded peripheral T cells' antigen specificity was not determined. CD8+ T cells were the subset that, on average, had more expanded clones than CD4+.

The origin of this receptor is an adult with an advanced solid tumor such as melanoma, head and neck, liver or kidney cancer. The V call is TRBV30, the J call TRBJ1-1, with a weak D call TRBD1 (5 bases). Material: CD4+ or CD8+ T cells sorted from blood, obtained in a trial of the OX40 agonist ivuxolimab. The CDR3 DNA is TGTGCCTGGGACCGAGGGGACCGAACTGAAGCTTTCTTT. Amino acid sequence: CAWDRGDRTEAFF.